This TCR beta chain was identified in a study of blood T cell repertoires in COVID-19. Overall study context: Both acute and convalescent COVID-19 samples were obtained from the United States, Italy and Spain. The cDNA or gDNA used as material had been derived from T cells, B-cell-depleted T cells, or PBMCs.

Authors' methods: Amplified reference gene primers provided the basis for estimating nucleated cell counts. Using immunoSEQ multiplex PCR, the repertoire was profiled, and TCRdb retains in-frame clones only, with some absent. V and J calls and clone size are as listed in that table; D and trimming were resolved from the DNA. The sample consists of 200,000 or so clones, around 84% of them appearing once. The V and J ends lost 5 bases and 6 bases respectively, with 17 bases between them. Germline V lookup: CDR1 LNHDA, CDR2 SQIVND (reference sequence). This CDR3 has 15 residues. This chain joins TRBV19 and TRBJ1-5; maybe TRBD1 (5 bases). The sequence derives from a man aged 50 to 60 who had recovered from COVID-19. Sequencing was done on a sample of peripheral blood. CDR3: CASSYGTGGSQPQHF. The CDR3 region has the DNA TGTGCCAGTAGTTACGGGACGGGAGGGTCTCAGCCCCAGCATTTT.